Listed below are T cell receptor beta chains from one sample, sequenced in a study of breast tumors, draining lymph nodes, adjacent tissues. TCRdb redid the calling of the multiplex PCR reads with MiXCR, one entry per CDR3 protein. In the table there are about 110,000 distinct CDR3 sequences, approximately 28% of which are singletons. Sample: axillary lymph node tissue. The receptors were gathered from a female donor with breast cancer. Some clones in this sample may be carry-over from other donors' samples. CDR3s include the opening cysteine and the closing phenylalanine or tryptophan. D genes are given only for firm matches. Clone size appears in some rows only: once, few, many, or a class for an expanded clone.

>-|TRBJ1-2|-|TRBV4-2
TGTGCCAGCAGCCCAGGCTATGGCTACACCTTC
CASSPGYGYTF
>-|TRBJ1-6|-|TRBV19
TGTGCCAGTCGTCCCCTCCCGGGGACAACCTATAGGTCACCCCTCCCCTTT
CASRPLPGTTYRSPLPF
>-|TRBJ1-5|TRBD1|TRBV6-6
TGTGCCAGCGGCCGGGACAGGAGTGGCAATCAGCCCCAGCATTTT
CASGRDRSGNQPQHF
>many|TRBJ1-4|-|TRBV11-2
TGTGCCAGCAGCTTAGCCTCATATGGCGAAAAACTGTTTTTT
CASSLASYGEKLFF
>-|TRBJ1-2|TRBD1|TRBV6-2/TRBV6-3
TGCGCCAGCAGTTACCCCCCGGGACAGGGGGATTATGGCTACACCTTC
CASSYPPGQGDYGYTF
>many|TRBJ2-3|-|TRBV20-1
TGCAGTGCCCTTTCAAACCCTTCTAGCACAGATACGCAGTATTTT
CSALSNPSSTDTQYF
>many|TRBJ1-2|-|TRBV5-5
TGTGCCAGCAGCTTGAGACAGAATGGCTACACCTTC
CASSLRQNGYTF
>many|TRBJ2-1|TRBD2|TRBV4-2
TGTGCCAGCAGCCAAGACCGGACTAGCGGAAACAATGAGCAGTTCTTC
CASSQDRTSGNNEQFF
>few|TRBJ1-2|TRBD1|TRBV6-5
TGTGCCAGCAGTTACTCCTGGACAGGGGGCTATGGCTACACCTTC
CASSYSWTGGYGYTF
>many|TRBJ1-2|-|TRBV7-3
TGTGCCAGCAGCGCAAGGGGGGGCGGCTATGGCTACACCTTC
CASSARGGGYGYTF
>many|TRBJ2-5|TRBD1|TRBV6-1
TGTGCCAGCAGTGAGACAGGGCCAAAGGAGACCCAGTACTTC
CASSETGPKETQYF
>many|TRBJ2-5|-|TRBV4-1
TGCGCCAGCAGCCAACTCCCAGGAAAAGAGACCCAGTACTTC
CASSQLPGKETQYF
>many|TRBJ1-5|-|TRBV2
TGTGCCAGCAGTTATAGCAATCAGCCCCAGCATTTT
CASSYSNQPQHF
>many|TRBJ1-5|-|TRBV10-3
TGTGCCATCAGTTCAGGGAATCAGCCCCAGCATTTT
CAISSGNQPQHF
>-|TRBJ2-3|-|TRBV19
TGTGCCAGTAGTATAGGCCCAGGAGATACGCAGTATTTT
CASSIGPGDTQYF
>many|TRBJ1-2|-|TRBV24-1
TGTGCCACCAGCGAGGGGAACTATGGCTACACCTTC
CATSEGNYGYTF
>many|TRBJ2-3|-|TRBV20-1
TGCAGTGCTAGTGAGGGGTCCACAGATACGCAGTATTTT
CSASEGSTDTQYF
>many|TRBJ2-3|TRBD1|TRBV7-9
TGTGCCAGCAGCTGGGGGACAGGAGGCACAGATACGCAGTATTTT
CASSWGTGGTDTQYF
>many|TRBJ2-7|-|TRBV28
TGTGCCAGCAGTTCTCGAAAGGGACACAACTACGAGCAGTACTTC
CASSSRKGHNYEQYF
>-|TRBJ1-5|-|TRBV6-4
TGTGCCAGCAGTCGACAGATCGATCAGCCCCAGCATTTT
CASSRQIDQPQHF
>-|TRBJ1-1|-|TRBV5-4
TGTGCCAGCAGCTTGGGGGGAGGGGCAACTGAAGCTTTCTTT
CASSLGGGATEAFF
>many|TRBJ1-1|-|TRBV29-1
TGCAGCGTTCGCAGGGAAACTGAAGCTTTCTTT
CSVRRETEAFF
>many|TRBJ1-2|-|TRBV6-1
TGTGCCAGCAGTAGTAACAGGGTTGTGGGCGGCTACACCTTC
CASSSNRVVGGYTF
>many|TRBJ2-1|TRBD2|TRBV5-1
TGCGCCAGCAGCTCACGGGGGGGCTCCTACAATGAGCAGTTCTTC
CASSSRGGSYNEQFF
>many|TRBJ1-1|-|TRBV5-1
TGCGCCAGCAGCTTGGAGGGAGGCACTGAAGCTTTCTTT
CASSLEGGTEAFF
>-|TRBJ1-3|-|TRBV11-1
TGTGCCAGCAGACTTAGAGGTTGGGACACCATATATTTT
CASRLRGWDTIYF
>many|TRBJ2-1|-|TRBV6-5
TGTGCCAGCAGTTCCCCATTCCGGGCCGGCTACAATGAGCAGTTCTTC
CASSSPFRAGYNEQFF
>many|TRBJ2-1|-|TRBV12-3/TRBV12-4
TGTGCCAGCAGTTCCTACCGGGACAACGACAATGAGCAGTTCTTC
CASSSYRDNDNEQFF